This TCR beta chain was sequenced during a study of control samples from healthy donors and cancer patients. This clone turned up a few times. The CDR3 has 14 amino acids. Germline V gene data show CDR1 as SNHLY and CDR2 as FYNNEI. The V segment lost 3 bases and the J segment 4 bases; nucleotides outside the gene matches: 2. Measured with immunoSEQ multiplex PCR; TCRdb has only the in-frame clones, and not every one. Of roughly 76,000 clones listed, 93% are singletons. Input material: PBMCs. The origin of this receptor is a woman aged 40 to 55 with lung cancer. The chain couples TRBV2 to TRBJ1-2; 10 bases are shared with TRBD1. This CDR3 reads CASSDGQGGYGYTF. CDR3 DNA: TGTGCCAGCAGTGATGGACAGGGGGGCTATGGCTACACCTTC.